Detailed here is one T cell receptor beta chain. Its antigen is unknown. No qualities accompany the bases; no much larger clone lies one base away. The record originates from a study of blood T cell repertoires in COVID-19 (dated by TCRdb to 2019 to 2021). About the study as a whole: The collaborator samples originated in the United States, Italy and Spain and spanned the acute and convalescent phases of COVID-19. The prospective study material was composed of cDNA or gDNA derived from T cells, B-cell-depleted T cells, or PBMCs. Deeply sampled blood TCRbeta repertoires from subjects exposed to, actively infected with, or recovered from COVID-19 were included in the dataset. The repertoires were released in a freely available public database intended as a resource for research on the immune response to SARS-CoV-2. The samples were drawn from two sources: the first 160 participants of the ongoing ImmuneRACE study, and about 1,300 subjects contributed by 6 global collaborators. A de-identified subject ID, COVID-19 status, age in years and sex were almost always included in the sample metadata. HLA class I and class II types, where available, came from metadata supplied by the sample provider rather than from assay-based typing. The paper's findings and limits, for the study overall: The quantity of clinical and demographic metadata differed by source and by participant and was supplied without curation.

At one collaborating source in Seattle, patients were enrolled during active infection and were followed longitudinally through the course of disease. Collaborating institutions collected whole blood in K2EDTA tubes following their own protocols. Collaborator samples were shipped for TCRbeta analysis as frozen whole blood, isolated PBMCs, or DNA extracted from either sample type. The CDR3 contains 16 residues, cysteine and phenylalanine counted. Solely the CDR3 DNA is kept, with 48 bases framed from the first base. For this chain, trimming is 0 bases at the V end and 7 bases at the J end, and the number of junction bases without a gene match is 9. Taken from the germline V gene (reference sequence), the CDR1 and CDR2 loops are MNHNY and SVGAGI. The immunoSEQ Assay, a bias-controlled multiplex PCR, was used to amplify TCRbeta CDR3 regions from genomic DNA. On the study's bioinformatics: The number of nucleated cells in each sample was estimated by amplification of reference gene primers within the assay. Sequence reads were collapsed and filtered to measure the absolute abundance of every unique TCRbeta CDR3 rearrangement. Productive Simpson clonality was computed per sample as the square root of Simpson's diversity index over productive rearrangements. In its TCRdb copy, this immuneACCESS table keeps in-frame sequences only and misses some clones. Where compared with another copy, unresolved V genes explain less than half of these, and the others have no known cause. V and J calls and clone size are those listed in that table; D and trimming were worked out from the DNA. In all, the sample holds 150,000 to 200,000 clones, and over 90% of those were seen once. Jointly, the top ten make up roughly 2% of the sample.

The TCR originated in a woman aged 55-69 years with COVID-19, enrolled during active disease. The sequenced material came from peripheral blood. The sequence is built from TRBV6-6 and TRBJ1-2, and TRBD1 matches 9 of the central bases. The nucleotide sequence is TGTGCCAGCAGTTACTCGTCCGGACAGGGGTTGAGTGGCTACACCTTC. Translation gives CASSYSSGQGLSGYTF.